The clone carrying this T cell receptor (beta chain) was seen just once. The antigen remains undetermined. The data originate from a study of cytotoxic CD8 clonotypes in ibrutinib-treated CLL. Study-wide background: Included were 11 relapsed/refractory and 15 treatment-naive patients, of whom roughly 17 were IGHV unmutated. Study-wide findings and caveats: At ibrutinib response, clonality increased, and at progression it declined back toward baseline.

The intended depth for sequencing was 1 in 200,000 to 1 in 1 million T cells. Libraries were prepared by immunoSEQ multiplex PCR; TCRdb keeps only in-frame clonotypes and omits some of them. The data hold about 300,000 clones, with over 60% observed a single time. Germline lookup yields CDR1 MNHNY and CDR2 SVGAGI (reference sequence). Trimming took 5 bases from V and 7 from J; bases not matched to a gene: 9. The CDR3 extends over 14 amino acids. The TCR sequence derives from a human donor with chronic lymphocytic leukemia. The sample was PBMCs, taken after 36 months of ibrutinib treatment. The chain employs TRBV6-6 and TRBJ1-2; 8 bases agree with TRBD1. The CDR3 bases are TGTGCCAGCAGTAACCTCAGGGGGCAGGGTGGCTACACCTTC. This encodes CASSNLRGQGGYTF.